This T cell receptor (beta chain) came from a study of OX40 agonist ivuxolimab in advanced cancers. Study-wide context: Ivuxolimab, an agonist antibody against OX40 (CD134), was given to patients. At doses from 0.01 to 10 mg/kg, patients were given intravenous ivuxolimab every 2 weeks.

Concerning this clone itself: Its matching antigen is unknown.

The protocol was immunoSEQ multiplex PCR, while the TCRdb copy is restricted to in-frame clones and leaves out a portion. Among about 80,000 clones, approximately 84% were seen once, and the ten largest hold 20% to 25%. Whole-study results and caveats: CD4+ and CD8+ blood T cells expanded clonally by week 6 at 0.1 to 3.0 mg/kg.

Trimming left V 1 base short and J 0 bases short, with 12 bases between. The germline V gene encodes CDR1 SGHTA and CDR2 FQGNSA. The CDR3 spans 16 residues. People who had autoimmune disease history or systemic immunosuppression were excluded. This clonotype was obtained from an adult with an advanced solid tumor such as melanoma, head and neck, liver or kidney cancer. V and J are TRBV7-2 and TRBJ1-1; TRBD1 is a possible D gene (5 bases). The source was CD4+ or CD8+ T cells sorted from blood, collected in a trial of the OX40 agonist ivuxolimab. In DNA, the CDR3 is TGTGCCAGCAGCTTAGTTGGTACAGGAGTGAACACTGAAGCTTTCTTT. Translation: CASSLVGTGVNTEAFF.